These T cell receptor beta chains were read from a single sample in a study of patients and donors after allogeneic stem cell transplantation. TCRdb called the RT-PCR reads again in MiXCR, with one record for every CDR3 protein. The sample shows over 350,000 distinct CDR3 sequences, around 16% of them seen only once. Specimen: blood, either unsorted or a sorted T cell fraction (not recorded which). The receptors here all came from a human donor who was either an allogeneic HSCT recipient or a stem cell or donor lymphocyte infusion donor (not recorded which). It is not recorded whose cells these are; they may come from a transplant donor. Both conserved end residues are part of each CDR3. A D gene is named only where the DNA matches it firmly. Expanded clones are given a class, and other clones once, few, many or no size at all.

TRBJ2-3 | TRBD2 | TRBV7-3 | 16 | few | TGTGCCAGCAGCCCCCGGAGCGGGGGAAGCACAGATACGCAGTATTTT | CASSPRSGGSTDTQYF
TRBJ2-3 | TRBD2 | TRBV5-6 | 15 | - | TGTGCCAGCAGCTCGCGGGACTACGACACAGATACGCAGTATTTT | CASSSRDYDTDTQYF
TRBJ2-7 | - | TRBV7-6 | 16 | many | TGTGCCAGCAGCTTAGGCAGTCTGGGAGGCTCCTACGAGCAGTACTTC | CASSLGSLGGSYEQYF
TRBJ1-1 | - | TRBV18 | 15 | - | TGTGCCAGCTCACTTGAGGGACATACGAACACTGAAGCTTTCTTT | CASSLEGHTNTEAFF
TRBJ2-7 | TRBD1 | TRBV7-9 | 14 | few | TGTGCCAGCAGCTTGACAGGGCACACCTACGAGCAGTACTTC | CASSLTGHTYEQYF
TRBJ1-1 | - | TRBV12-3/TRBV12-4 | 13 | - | TGTGCCAGCAGTGGCGGTTCGGGCCCTGAAGCTTTCTTT | CASSGGSGPEAFF
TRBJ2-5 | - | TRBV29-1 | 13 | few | TGCAGCGTTGAACAGGGTCCTCAAGAGACCCAGTACTTC | CSVEQGPQETQYF
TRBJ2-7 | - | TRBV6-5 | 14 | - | TGTGCCAGCAGTTACTCGATAGGTCCCTACGAGCAGTACTTC | CASSYSIGPYEQYF
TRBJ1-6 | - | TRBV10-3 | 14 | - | TGTGCCATCAGTGCTCAGGCCTACGAATCACCCCTCCACTTT | CAISAQAYESPLHF
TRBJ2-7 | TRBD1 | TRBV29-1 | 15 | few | TGCAGCGTGTTTACCCGGGACAGGGGTAGATACGAGCAGTACTTC | CSVFTRDRGRYEQYF
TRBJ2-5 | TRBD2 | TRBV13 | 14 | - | TGTGCCAGCAGCCGGACTAGCGGGATGGGGACCCAGTACTTC | CASSRTSGMGTQYF
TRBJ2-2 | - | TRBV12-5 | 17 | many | TGTGCTAGTGGTTCGACCCCGCCAGGGGAAGACACCGGGGAGCTGTTTTTT | CASGSTPPGEDTGELFF
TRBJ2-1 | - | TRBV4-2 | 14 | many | TGTGCCAGCAGCCAAGATTTGGGCAGTCGCGGCGAGTTCTTC | CASSQDLGSRGEFF
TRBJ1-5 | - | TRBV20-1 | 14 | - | TGCAGTGCTAGGCCTTTGGGGAACAATCAGCCCCAGCATTTT | CSARPLGNNQPQHF
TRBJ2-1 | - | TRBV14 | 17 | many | TGTGCCAGCAGCCAAGATCTTGGAGCGCTCTCCTACAATGAGCAGTTCTTC | CASSQDLGALSYNEQFF
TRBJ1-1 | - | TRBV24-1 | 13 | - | TGTGCCACCAGTGACCTGGGTCGGAAAGAAGCTTTCTTT | CATSDLGRKEAFF
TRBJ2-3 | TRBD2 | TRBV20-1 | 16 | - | TGCAGTGTCCCCGACCGCGCTAGCGGGAGACTAGATACGCAGTATTTT | CSVPDRASGRLDTQYF
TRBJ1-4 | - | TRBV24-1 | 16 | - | TGTGCCACCAGTGATTCCCAGCCCGGCAGGGCTCAAAAACTGTTTTTT | CATSDSQPGRAQKLFF
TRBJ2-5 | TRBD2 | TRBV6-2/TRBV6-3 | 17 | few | TGTGCCAGCAGTTACGGATCCCGCGCTAGCGGACAAGAGACCCAGTACTTC | CASSYGSRASGQETQYF
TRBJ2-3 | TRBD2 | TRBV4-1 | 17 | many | TGCGCCAGCAGCCAAGCGCAACTAGCGGGATTGACAGATACGCAGTATTTT | CASSQAQLAGLTDTQYF
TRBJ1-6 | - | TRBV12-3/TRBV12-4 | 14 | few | TGTGCCAGCAGTAGCCGGGGGTATAATTCACCCCTCCACTTT | CASSSRGYNSPLHF
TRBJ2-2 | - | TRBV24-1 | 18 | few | TGTGCCACCAGTAAACCCCTGGGGCAGGGCACGAACACCGGGGAGCTGTTTTTT | CATSKPLGQGTNTGELFF
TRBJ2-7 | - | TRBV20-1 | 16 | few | TGCAGTGCTCAGGCCGTTGAGCAGACTAATTCCTACGAGCAGTACTTC | CSAQAVEQTNSYEQYF
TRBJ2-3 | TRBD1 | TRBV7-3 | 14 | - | TGTGCCAGCAGCTCGACAGGGGTGGCAGATACGCAGTATTTT | CASSSTGVADTQYF
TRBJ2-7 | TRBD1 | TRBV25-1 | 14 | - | TGTGCCAGCAGTGGTACCGGGACAGGGGGCGAGCAGTACTTC | CASSGTGTGGEQYF
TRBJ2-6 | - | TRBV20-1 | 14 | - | TGCAGTGCTACAGTCCTCTCTGGGGCCAACGTCCTGACTTTC | CSATVLSGANVLTF
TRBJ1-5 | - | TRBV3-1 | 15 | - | TGTGCCAGCAGCCAAGGAGGGGGACACAATCAGCCCCAGCATTTT | CASSQGGGHNQPQHF
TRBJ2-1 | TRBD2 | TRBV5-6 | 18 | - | TGTGCCAGCAGCTTGGCGAGACTAGCGGGGGGGCTTAACAATGAGCAGTTCTTC | CASSLARLAGGLNNEQFF
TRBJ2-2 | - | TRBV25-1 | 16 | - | TGTGCCAGCAGTGAACACTCCCGGGAGATCAACGGGGAGCTGTTTTTT | CASSEHSREINGELFF
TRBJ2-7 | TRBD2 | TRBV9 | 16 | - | TGTGCCAGCAGCGTAGGAGGAAGCGGGGCCCCCTACGAGCAGTACTTC | CASSVGGSGAPYEQYF
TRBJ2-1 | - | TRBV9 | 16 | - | TGTGCCAGCAGTCCACGATTGGTGGATGTAAAGAATGAGCAGTTCTTC | CASSPRLVDVKNEQFF
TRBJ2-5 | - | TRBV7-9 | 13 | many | TGTGCCAGCAGCTTCGGGTCAATGGAGACCCAGTACTTC | CASSFGSMETQYF
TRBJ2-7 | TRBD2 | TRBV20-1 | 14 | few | TGCAGTGCTGTTCTAGCGGGAGTACCCTACGAGCAGTACTTC | CSAVLAGVPYEQYF
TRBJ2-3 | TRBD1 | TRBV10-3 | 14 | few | TGTGCCATCAGCTCGGGACAGAGCACAGATACGCAGTATTTT | CAISSGQSTDTQYF
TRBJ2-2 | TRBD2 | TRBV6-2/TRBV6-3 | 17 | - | TGTGCCAGCAGTTACGTTCGGACTAGCGGGAACACCGGGGAGCTGTTTTTT | CASSYVRTSGNTGELFF
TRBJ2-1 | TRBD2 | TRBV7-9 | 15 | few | TGTGCCAGCAGCTTCCCCGGGGGGGCGGTCAATGAGCAGTTCTTC | CASSFPGGAVNEQFF
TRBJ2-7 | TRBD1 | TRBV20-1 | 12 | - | TGCAGTGCTAGGGGGACAGGCCACGAGCAGTACTTC | CSARGTGHEQYF
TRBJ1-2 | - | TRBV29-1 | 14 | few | TGCAGCGTTGAAGATCGGGGGCGTAACTATGGCTACACCTTC | CSVEDRGRNYGYTF
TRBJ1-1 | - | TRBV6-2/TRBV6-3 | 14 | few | TGTGCCAGCAGTTACTACGGGGGCTGGACTGAAGCTTTCTTT | CASSYYGGWTEAFF
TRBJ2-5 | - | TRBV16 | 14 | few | TGTGCCAGCAGCCAATCCCCCGGGATAGAGACCCAGTACTTC | CASSQSPGIETQYF
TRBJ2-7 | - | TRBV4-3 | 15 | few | TGCGCCAGCAGCCAACTTGTCGGGGGAGGCTACGAGCAGTACTTC | CASSQLVGGGYEQYF
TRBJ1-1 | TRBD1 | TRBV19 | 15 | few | TGTGCCAGTAGTTTCCGTACAGGGGGCGTCCCCGAAGCTTTCTTT | CASSFRTGGVPEAFF
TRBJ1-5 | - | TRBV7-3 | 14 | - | TGTGCCAGCAGTCAAGGGGGGCCTAGTCAGCCCCAGCATTTT | CASSQGGPSQPQHF
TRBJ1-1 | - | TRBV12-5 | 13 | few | TGTGCTAGTGCTCTGATATCAGGCACTGAAGCTTTCTTT | CASALISGTEAFF
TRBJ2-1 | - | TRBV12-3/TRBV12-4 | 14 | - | TGTGCCAGCAGTCCGACAGGCTCCCCCAATGAGCAGTTCTTC | CASSPTGSPNEQFF
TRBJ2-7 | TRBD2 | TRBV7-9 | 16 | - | TGTGCCAGCAGCTTAGTTCGCGGGAGGCGCTCCTACGAGCAGTACTTC | CASSLVRGRRSYEQYF
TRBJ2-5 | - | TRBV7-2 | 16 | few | TGTGCCAGCAGCCAAGGGAAAACAGTGCGTCAAGAGACCCAGTACTTC | CASSQGKTVRQETQYF
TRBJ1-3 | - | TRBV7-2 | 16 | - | TGTGCCAGCAGCTTAGCGGTCGGGCGCTCTGGAAACACCATATATTTT | CASSLAVGRSGNTIYF
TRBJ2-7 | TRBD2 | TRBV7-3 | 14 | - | TGTGCCAGCAGCGTCCGGGGGGGGTCTCACGAGCAGTACTTC | CASSVRGGSHEQYF
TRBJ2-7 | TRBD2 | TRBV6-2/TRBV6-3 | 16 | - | TGTGCCAGCAGTGATGCTGCTCTAGCGGGGCACTACGAGCAGTACTTC | CASSDAALAGHYEQYF
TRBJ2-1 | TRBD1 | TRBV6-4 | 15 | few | TGTGCCAGCAGTGACACAGGGGGCTCCTACAATGAGCAGTTCTTC | CASSDTGGSYNEQFF
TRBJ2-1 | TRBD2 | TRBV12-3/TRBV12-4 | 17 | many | TGTGCCAGCAGCCGTCTGGGCGGGAGGGCCCTCGTAAATGAGCAGTTCTTC | CASSRLGGRALVNEQFF
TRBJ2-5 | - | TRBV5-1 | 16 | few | TGCGCCAGCAGCTTGGTGGCAGCCCCGCTACAAGAGACCCAGTACTTC | CASSLVAAPLQETQYF
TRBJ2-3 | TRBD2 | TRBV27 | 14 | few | TGTGCCAGCGGCCCCGGGACTAGGTTGGATACGCAGTATTTT | CASGPGTRLDTQYF
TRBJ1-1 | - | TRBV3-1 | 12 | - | TGTGCCAGCAGCTCACGGTTAGCTGAAGCTTTCTTT | CASSSRLAEAFF
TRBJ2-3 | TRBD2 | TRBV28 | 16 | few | TGTGCCAGCAGTGGGGGAGTTAGCGGGAGAACAGATACGCAGTATTTT | CASSGGVSGRTDTQYF
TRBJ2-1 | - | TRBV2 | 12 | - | TGTGCCAGCGACCAGGGCTACAATGAGCAGTTCTTC | CASDQGYNEQFF
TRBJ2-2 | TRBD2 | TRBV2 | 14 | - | TGTGCCAGCCTAGCGGGAGGGACGAGGGGGGAGCTGTTTTTT | CASLAGGTRGELFF
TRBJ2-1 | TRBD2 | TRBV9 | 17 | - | TGTGCCAGCAGCGTAGGGGGACTAGCGGGGGAGATGAATGAGCAGTTCTTC | CASSVGGLAGEMNEQFF
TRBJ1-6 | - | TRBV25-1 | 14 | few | TGTGCCAGCAGTGAATCCTCCGTTGGCTCACCCCTCCACTTT | CASSESSVGSPLHF